The 21 T cell receptor beta chains reported below all come from one sample, sequenced in a study of shared clonotypes between healthy human individuals. Some clones are missing from TCRdb's copy, which holds only in-frame ones; the method was immunoSEQ multiplex PCR. The data show more than 2,000,000 clones, with approximately 93% seen just once and under 0.45% held by the top ten. The sequencing sample was made of naive CD4+ T cells from PBMCs. This sample's subset: CD45RA+ positively selected. The receptors come from a man aged 18 to 29 in good health. Some clones in this sample may be carry-over from other donors' samples.

The CDR3 sequence: CASSSPTGIRNQPQHF. CDR3 nucleotides: TGTGCCAGCAGTTCCCCGACAGGGATCCGCAATCAGCCCCAGCATTTT. The rearrangement joins TRBV28 to TRBJ1-5; TRBD1 agrees at 7 bases. CDR1 MDHEN and CDR2 SYDVKM come from the germline V gene. This CDR3 spans 16 amino acids. V lost 4 bases to trimming and J lost 2 bases; unmatched junction nucleotides: 8.

This chain uses TRBV29-1 with TRBJ1-1, with 8 bases fitting TRBD1. Germline CDR1 SQVTM, CDR2 ANQGSEA. Losses at the gene ends were 7 bases for V and 1 base for J; bases not matched to a gene: 5. This CDR3 comprises 13 residues. CDR3 sequence reads: CSARQGWNTEAFF. The CDR3 DNA is TGCAGCGCCAGACAGGGGTGGAACACTGAAGCTTTCTTT.

In nucleotides, the CDR3 is TGCAGCGGGGGCGGGGTCGGTGAAGCTTTCTTT. Its protein product is CSGGGVGEAFF. The V gene is TRBV29-1, the J gene TRBJ1-1, with D perhaps matching TRBD1 (5 bases). The CDR3 extends over 11 amino acids. Germline V gives CDR1 SQVTM, CDR2 ANQGSEA. V was pared by 7 bases and J by 7 bases, with 13 bases between.

The chain is built from TRBV27 and TRBJ2-1; D is possibly TRBD2 (5 bases). The CDR3 loop spans 16 amino acids. Trimming cost V 2 bases and J 8 bases, with 19 bases left between them. CDR1 and CDR2 from the germline V gene are MNHEY and SMNVEV (reference sequence). DNA of the CDR3: TGTGCCAGCAGTTTAGTTTATCGAGGGAGACGGTATGAGCAGTTCTTC. This gives the protein CASSLVYRGRRYEQFF.

This chain connects TRBV28 to TRBJ2-7; 9 positions match TRBD1. Germline V gene data show CDR1 as MDHEN and CDR2 as SYDVKM. This CDR3 is built from 15 residues. V shed 5 bases, J shed 2 bases, and the junction held 7 bases outside the gene matches. CDR3 DNA sequence: TGTGCCAGCAGTACCCGGGACAGGGTTACCTACGAGCAGTACTTC. This translates into CASSTRDRVTYEQYF.

This rearrangement joins TRBV9 to TRBJ2-2; 9 bases fit TRBD2. This CDR3 has 18 amino acids. Trimming cost V 5 bases and J 4 bases; bases outside gene matches: 15. Germline CDR1 SGDLS, CDR2 YYNGEE. This chain's CDR3 is CASSSTIRREGGTGELFF. CDR3 in DNA: TGTGCCAGCAGTTCCACAATCAGGCGGGAGGGAGGCACCGGGGAGCTGTTTTTT.

This chain links TRBV5-1 with TRBJ1-1, with a tentative D call TRBD1 (5 bases). Trimming shortened V by 1 base and J by 4 bases, and 14 bases separated the two germline ends. The CDR3 runs to 15 residues. Germline assignment: CDR1 SGHRS and CDR2 YFSETQ. This CDR3 reads CASSLTSPGGTEAFF. The DNA for the CDR3 is TGCGCCAGCAGCTTGACGAGCCCCGGGGGCACTGAAGCTTTCTTT.

With regard to this clone: In the same sample, other DNA sequences code for this CDR3. V usage is TRBV6-5 and J usage is TRBJ2-6, with 7 bases fitting TRBD2. The CDR3 extends over 16 amino acids. V trimming: 3 bases; J trimming: 0 bases; junction bases outside the gene matches: 2. Germline CDR1 is MNHEY and CDR2 is SVGAGI. The CDR3 nucleotides are TGTGCCAGCAGTTATGGGGGGGGCTCTGGGGCCAACGTCCTGACTTTC. This encodes CASSYGGGSGANVLTF.

The gene calls are TRBV7-2 and TRBJ1-2; 8 bases fit TRBD1. Per the germline V gene, CDR1 is SGHTA and CDR2 is FQGNSA. The CDR3 is 12 amino acids. The ends lost 5 bases at V and 8 bases at J; junction bases unmatched: 4. CDR3 sequence (DNA): TGTGCCAGCAGCATAGGACAGGGAGGCTACACCTTC. Protein: CASSIGQGGYTF. Looking up the rest from reference TRBV7-2 and TRBJ1-2 gives the full variable domain: GAGVSQSPSNKVTEKGKDVELRCDPISGHTALYWYRQSLGQGLEFLIYFQGNSAPDKSGLPSDRFSAERTGGSVSTLTIQRTQQEDSAVYLCASSIGQGGYTFGSGTRLTVV.

Here the CDR3 DNA reads TGCGCCAGCAGCCAAAGATGGGACAGCGCTAATGAAAAACTGTTTTTT. It is translated as CASSQRWDSANEKLFF. The chain uses TRBV4-3 and TRBJ1-4; TRBD1 matches 7 bases. V shed 2 bases, J shed 3 bases, and the junction held 6 bases outside the gene matches. Germline assignment: CDR1 LGHNA and CDR2 YSLEER. This CDR3 has 16 amino acids.

J is TRBJ2-3 and V is TRBV4-2; 7 bases fit TRBD2. The CDR3 spans 16 residues. Germline assignment: CDR1 LGHNA and CDR2 YNFKEQ. J gave up 0 bases and V 4 bases, and 7 bases lay outside the gene matches. This chain's CDR3 is CASSPRDYSSTDTQYF. CDR3 nucleotides: TGTGCCAGCAGCCCCCGGGACTACTCTAGCACAGATACGCAGTATTTT.

In regard to this clone: This CDR3 is also generated by other DNA sequences in the sample. The chain joins TRBV18 to TRBJ1-4; D remains ambiguous. This CDR3 contains 13 residues. Germline V gives CDR1 KGHSH, CDR2 LQKENI. Trimming shortened V by 9 bases and J by 8 bases, and 16 bases separated the two germline ends. CDR3 sequence reads: CASSDPGGEKLFF. CDR3 nucleotides: TGTGCCAGTTCTGACCCGGGCGGGGAAAAACTGTTTTTT.

This chain connects TRBV6-5 to TRBJ1-1, with D unresolved. The germline V and J ends were trimmed by 4 bases and 5 bases, with 8 bases remaining between them. The CDR3 contains 12 residues. Germline values: CDR1 MNHEY, CDR2 SVGAGI. CDR3 in amino acids: CASSSWETEAFF. The CDR3 nucleotides read TGTGCCAGCAGTTCATGGGAGACTGAAGCTTTCTTT.

The genes are TRBV6-1 and TRBJ1-5, with D uncertain. The germline V gene encodes CDR1 MNHNS and CDR2 SASEGT. Deletions cut 7 bases from V and 3 bases from J, with 10 bases between. The CDR3 extends over 13 amino acids. The CDR3 loop reads CASKGPINQPQHF. CDR3 nucleotide sequence: TGTGCCAGCAAAGGCCCGATCAATCAGCCCCAGCATTTT.

V and J are TRBV28 and TRBJ1-2, with 8 bases lining up with TRBD1. V lost 2 bases, J lost 13 bases, and 6 bases stayed unmatched. Germline CDR1 MDHEN, CDR2 SYDVKM. The CDR3 has 12 amino acids. The CDR3, as DNA: TGTGCCAGCAGTTTACCCGGACAGGGCATCACCTTC. Encoded protein: CASSLPGQGITF.

CDR3 bases: TGTGCCAGCAGCTTAGGGAGGTCTAACTATGGCTACACCTTC. Amino acid sequence: CASSLGRSNYGYTF. The chain employs TRBV7-2 and TRBJ1-2; no firm D call. The germline V gene has CDR1 SGHTA and CDR2 FQGNSA. The CDR3 has 14 residues. V lost 1 base, J lost 0 bases, and 6 bases lay in between.

This rearrangement joins TRBV28 to TRBJ1-6, with TRBD1 matching 9 bases. V lost 8 bases to trimming and J lost 7 bases; unmatched junction nucleotides: 12. This CDR3 has 16 residues. Germline V gene lookup returns CDR1 MDHEN and CDR2 SYDVKM. This chain's CDR3 is CASFVHRGQGNSPLHF. The CDR3 DNA reads TGTGCCAGCTTCGTCCATAGGGGACAGGGCAATTCACCCCTCCACTTT.

The chain is built from TRBV15 and TRBJ1-1; D might be TRBD1 (5 bases). The germline CDR1 and CDR2 sequences are LNHNV and YYDKDF (reference sequence). The length of the CDR3 is 14 residues. V was trimmed by 0 bases and J by 7 bases, leaving 12 bases between them. The CDR3 DNA follows: TGTGCCACCAGCAGAGATCCAGGGCAGCTTGAAGCTTTCTTT. Protein sequence: CATSRDPGQLEAFF. Drawing the rest from reference TRBV15 and TRBJ1-1, the complete variable domain is DAMVIQNPRYQVTQFGKPVTLSCSQTLNHNVMYWYQQKSSQAPKLLFHYYDKDFNNEADTPDNFQSRRPNTSFCFLDIRSPGLGDTAMYLCATSRDPGQLEAFFGQGTRLTVV.

V is TRBV2 and J is TRBJ2-2; D may match TRBD1 or TRBD2 (5 bases each). Trimming shortened V by 8 bases and J by 0 bases, and 10 bases separated the two germline ends. Germline CDR1 SNHLY, CDR2 FYNNEI. This CDR3 is built from 14 residues. The CDR3 DNA follows: TGTGCCAGCCGGGGCACGACGAACACCGGGGAGCTGTTTTTT. Residues: CASRGTTNTGELFF.

The chain has TRBV11-2 and TRBJ2-5, with unresolved D. The CDR3 has 15 amino acids. V gave up 1 base and J gave up 2 bases, with 11 bases separating them. Germline CDR1 SGHAT, CDR2 FQNNGV. The CDR3: CASSLGVSTQETQYF. For the CDR3, the DNA is TGTGCCAGCAGCTTAGGGGTCTCCACGCAAGAGACCCAGTACTTC.

The CDR3, as DNA: TGTGCCAGCAGTTACTCAGGGGTAGGAACAGATACGCAGTATTTT. Amino acid sequence: CASSYSGVGTDTQYF. This chain connects TRBV6-5 to TRBJ2-3; TRBD1 is a possible D gene (5 bases). This CDR3 region has 15 residues. Trimming removed 0 bases from V and 3 bases from J, with 10 bases in between. The germline V gene encodes CDR1 MNHEY and CDR2 SVGAGI.